These 29 T cell receptor beta chains came from one sample sequenced in a study of blood T cell repertoires in COVID-19. Here immunoSEQ multiplex PCR was the method, and the copy in TCRdb shows in-frame clones only, minus some. Of roughly 150,000 clones in the sample, around 88% were seen once. What was sequenced was peripheral blood. These receptors were taken from a human donor in a cohort sampled during active COVID-19.

The CDR3 loop reads CASTYQTPGGNEKLFF. As DNA, the CDR3 is TGTGCCAGCACCTACCAGACCCCGGGGGGGAATGAAAAACTGTTTTTT. The J gene is TRBJ1-4, the V gene TRBV21-1. TRBV21-1 is deemed a pseudogene. CDR3 length: 16 residues.

V and J are TRBV7-9 and TRBJ2-3, with 7 bases matching TRBD2. CDR3 size: 16 residues. V gave up 7 bases and J gave up 3 bases; unmatched junction bases: 13. The germline gives CDR1 SEHNR, CDR2 FQNEAQ (reference sequence). In nucleotides, the CDR3 is TGTGCCAGCACCGTGGGGCGGGAGCTTGGGACAGATACGCAGTATTTT. Its translation: CASTVGRELGTDTQYF.

This clone has just one count. The chain has TRBV28 and TRBJ2-7; D call uncertain. CDR1 and CDR2 (germline): MDHEN, SYDVKM. This CDR3 has 13 residues. With 4 bases removed from V and 4 bases from J, the gap between germline ends came to 11 bases. The CDR3 here is CASSSQFLYEQYF. The CDR3 coding sequence is TGTGCCAGCAGTTCCCAATTTCTATACGAGCAGTACTTC.

The chain combines TRBV28 with TRBJ1-1; D possibly corresponds to TRBD1 (6 bases). V was clipped by 6 bases and J by 0 bases, with 17 bases between them. CDR1 and CDR2 (germline): MDHEN, SYDVKM. This CDR3 has 16 amino acids. CDR3: CASRTPQGWMNTEAFF. CDR3 DNA sequence: TGTGCCAGCAGAACCCCCCAGGGGTGGATGAACACTGAAGCTTTCTTT.

The J gene is TRBJ1-3, the V gene TRBV5-6, with a weak D call TRBD1 (6 bases). The V gene lost 1 base and the J gene lost 8 bases, with 10 bases spanning the gap. Germline V gene lookup returns CDR1 SGHDT and CDR2 YYEEEE. The CDR3 is 13 amino acids. The CDR3 protein is CASSLLQGDTIYF. CDR3 DNA: TGTGCCAGCAGCTTGTTACAGGGAGACACCATATATTTT.

The genes are TRBV4-1 and TRBJ2-1; 13 bases are shared with TRBD2. J lost 7 bases, V lost 4 bases, and 4 bases had no gene match. Germline V gene data show CDR1 as MGHRA and CDR2 as YSYEKL. The CDR3 extends over 15 amino acids. The CDR3 DNA sequence: TGCGCCAGCAGCCCCGGGACTAGCGGGGCGAATGAGCAGTTCTTC. Its protein product is CASSPGTSGANEQFF.

V usage is TRBV6-6 and J usage is TRBJ1-4; 8 nucleotides match TRBD1. CDR1 is MNHNY, CDR2 SVGAGI, per germline (reference sequence). V trimming: 4 bases; J trimming: 8 bases; junction bases outside the gene matches: 6. This CDR3 region has 14 residues. For the CDR3, the DNA is TGTGCCAGCAGTTTTGGGACAGGCCCAGAAAAACTGTTTTTT. Amino acid sequence: CASSFGTGPEKLFF.

V usage is TRBV6-6 and J usage is TRBJ1-1, with 9 bases that match TRBD1. Germline V gene sequence: CDR1 MNHNY, CDR2 SVGAGI (reference sequence). The CDR3 consists of 17 residues. The V and J ends lost 5 bases and 4 bases, in that order; junction bases with no gene match: 14. CDR3 amino acids: CASSPPGQGILATEAFF. The DNA for the CDR3 is TGTGCCAGCAGTCCCCCGGGACAGGGAATCTTGGCCACTGAAGCTTTCTTT.

J is TRBJ2-7 and V is TRBV6-2 or TRBV6-3; 9 bases line up with TRBD2. Germline V CDR1 and CDR2: MNHEY, SVGEGT. CDR3 size: 16 residues. V dropped 4 bases and J dropped 3; count of bases not matched to a gene: 10. CDR3 in DNA: TGTGCCAGCAGTTCCATTCGGACTAGCGCGGGCTACGAGCAGTACTTC. This translates into CASSSIRTSAGYEQYF.

This chain uses TRBV5-6 with TRBJ1-3; D possibly corresponds to TRBD1 (6 bases). V lost 4 bases and J 2 bases, leaving 16 bases between the germline ends. The CDR3 runs 16 residues. Germline V CDR1 and CDR2: SGHDT, YYEEEE. The CDR3 spells CASSPGGGLAGNTIYF. CDR3 in DNA: TGTGCCAGCAGCCCAGGCGGGGGGCTTGCTGGAAACACCATATATTTT. Variable domain in full (rest from reference TRBV5-6 and TRBJ1-3): DAGVTQSPTHLIKTRGQQVTLRCSPKSGHDTVSWYQQALGQGPQFIFQYYEEEERQRGNFPDRFSGHQFPNYSSELNVNALLLGDSALYLCASSPGGGLAGNTIYFGEGSWLTVV.

The V call is TRBV7-8, the J call TRBJ2-5; a weak D match, TRBD2 (5 bases). The CDR3 length is 15 residues. Germline V CDR1 and CDR2: SGHVS, FQNEAQ. V lost 5 bases to trimming and J lost 2 bases, with 15 bases between them. CDR3 bases: TGTGCCAGCAGCCTCGCGGGCTCTCGACAAGAGACCCAGTACTTC. Translated: CASSLAGSRQETQYF.

The chain recombines TRBV4-3 with TRBJ1-5, with D unclear. Germline CDR1 is LGHNA and CDR2 is YSLEER. Trimming stripped 0 bases from V and 7 bases from J, with 7 bases between. CDR3 size: 13 residues. The CDR3 region is CASSQDAGQPQHF. The CDR3 nucleotides are TGCGCCAGCAGCCAAGATGCGGGACAGCCCCAGCATTTT.

The chain uses TRBV30 and TRBJ2-5; TRBD2 matches 11 bases. J gave up 5 bases and V 3 bases, and 8 bases lay outside the gene matches. CDR3 length: 15 amino acids. CDR1 GTSNPN and CDR2 SVGIG come from the germline V gene (reference sequence). CDR3 residues: CAWSTIAGGPETQYF. DNA of the CDR3: TGTGCCTGGAGCACTATAGCGGGAGGGCCGGAGACCCAGTACTTC.

The genes are TRBV2 and TRBJ1-2; 7 bases fit TRBD1. CDR1 and CDR2 from the germline V gene are SNHLY and FYNNEI. V lost 6 bases to trimming and J lost 8 bases; unmatched junction nucleotides: 15. The CDR3 runs to 15 residues. Written as DNA, the CDR3 is TGTGCCAGCAGCCTCCAAGGGGGCTCCCTTGGAGGCTACACCTTC. Protein sequence: CASSLQGGSLGGYTF.

The sample holds a few counts of this clone. The chain couples TRBV24-1 to TRBJ2-7; D is possibly TRBD2 (6 bases). Trimming took off 3 bases at V and 3 bases at J, with 14 bases between the two ends. Germline V gene lookup returns CDR1 KGHDR and CDR2 SFDVKD. The CDR3 consists of 15 residues. In nucleotides, the CDR3 is TGTGCCACCAGTGATCCCGGGACTGATGGCTACGAGCAGTACTTC. This codes for CATSDPGTDGYEQYF.

The chain recombines TRBV30 with TRBJ2-2, with 9 bases aligning to TRBD2. The CDR3 covers 15 residues. V was clipped by 1 base and J by 4 bases; unmatched bases: 4. From germline, CDR1 is GTSNPN and CDR2 SVGIG (reference sequence). Written as DNA, the CDR3 is TGTGCCTGGAGTGGGTTAGCGGGGGTCACCGGGGAGCTGTTTTTT. It encodes CAWSGLAGVTGELFF.

The rearrangement uses TRBV19 and TRBJ2-3, with TRBD2 matching over 14 bases. The CDR3 has 17 residues. The germline gives CDR1 LNHDA, CDR2 SQIVND (reference sequence). Trimming took 5 bases from V and 3 from J; bases not matched to a gene: 7. The CDR3 coding sequence is TGTGCCAGTAGTTATGGACTAGCGGGAGGTTTGACAGATACGCAGTATTTT. It codes for CASSYGLAGGLTDTQYF. The full variable domain, in which reference TRBV19 and TRBJ2-3 provide the parts outside the CDR3, is DGGITQSPKYLFRKEGQNVTLSCEQNLNHDAMYWYRQDPGQGLRLIYYSQIVNDFQKGDIAEGYSVSREKKESFPLTVTSAQKNPTAFYLCASSYGLAGGLTDTQYFGPGTRLTVL.

V and J are TRBV9 and TRBJ2-3, with TRBD2 matching over 12 bases. CDR1 and CDR2 from the germline V gene are SGDLS and YYNGEE. V shed 0 bases, J shed 5 bases, and the junction held 7 bases outside the gene matches. The CDR3 extends over 17 amino acids. The CDR3 sequence: CASSVDPSGGAKDTQYF. The CDR3 bases are TGTGCCAGCAGCGTAGATCCTAGCGGGGGGGCCAAAGATACGCAGTATTTT.

This clone was recorded only once. V and J are TRBV11-2 and TRBJ2-5; unclear D gene. Germline lookup yields CDR1 SGHAT and CDR2 FQNNGV. V lost 1 base and J lost 3, with 6 bases in between. This CDR3 has 13 amino acids. CDR3 DNA: TGTGCCAGCAGCTTAGCCAGAAAAGAGACCCAGTACTTC. Protein product: CASSLARKETQYF. The entire variable domain, with the rest obtained from reference TRBV11-2 and TRBJ2-5, is as follows: EAGVAQSPRYKIIEKRQSVAFWCNPISGHATLYWYQQILGQGPKLLIQFQNNGVVDDSQLPKDRFSAERLKGVDSTLKIQPAKLEDSAVYLCASSLARKETQYFGPGTRLLVL.

The rearrangement links TRBV11-2 to TRBJ1-6; TRBD1 might be the D (6 bases). This CDR3 is built from 17 residues. Germline V gene sequence: CDR1 SGHAT, CDR2 FQNNGV. With 0 bases removed from V and 6 bases from J, the gap between germline ends came to 15 bases. The CDR3 coding sequence is TGTGCCAGCAGCTTAGATAGGGGGGGAAGCGGTAATTCACCCCTCCACTTT. Amino acid sequence: CASSLDRGGSGNSPLHF.

The J gene is TRBJ1-5, the V gene TRBV28; 9 nucleotides match TRBD1. CDR1 MDHEN and CDR2 SYDVKM come from the germline V gene. The V segment lost 6 bases and the J segment 5 bases; nucleotides outside the gene matches: 8. The CDR3 loop spans 15 amino acids. The CDR3 nucleotides are TGTGCCAGCAGGTGGGGACAGGGCGATTATCAGCCCCAGCATTTT. This translates into CASRWGQGDYQPQHF.

V usage is TRBV7-8 and J usage is TRBJ2-7, with 8 bases that match TRBD2. Losses at the gene ends were 2 bases for V and 3 bases for J; bases not matched to a gene: 9. The CDR3 spans 16 residues. CDR1 is SGHVS and CDR2 is FQNEAQ in the germline V gene. The CDR3 DNA is TGTGCCAGCAGCTTAAGATTAGCGGGGCCCCACTACGAGCAGTACTTC. Translating it yields CASSLRLAGPHYEQYF.

This sequence joins TRBV27 and TRBJ2-7, with 7 bases identical to TRBD2. From germline, CDR1 is MNHEY and CDR2 SMNVEV (reference sequence). This CDR3 spans 14 amino acids. Unmatched junction bases numbered 5, after V lost 4 bases and J lost 2 bases. The CDR3 nucleotides read TGTGCCAGCAGTTGGGCTAGCGGCACCTACGAGCAGTACTTC. The encoded protein is CASSWASGTYEQYF.

This clone was seen more than once but under ten times. This rearrangement joins TRBV6-5 to TRBJ1-1; TRBD1 agrees at 8 bases. This CDR3 region has 14 residues. Trimming cost V 6 bases and J 7 bases; bases outside gene matches: 10. CDR1 and CDR2 (germline): MNHEY, SVGAGI. The CDR3 loop reads CASSPRGPVVEAFF. As DNA, the CDR3 is TGTGCCAGCAGCCCCAGGGGGCCTGTTGTTGAAGCTTTCTTT.

V gene TRBV19 combines with J gene TRBJ2-1; 7 positions agree with TRBD2. Per the germline V gene, CDR1 is LNHDA and CDR2 is SQIVND (reference sequence). This CDR3 is built from 14 residues. The trim removed 5 bases at V and 6 bases at J, leaving 7 bases unmatched. The CDR3, as DNA: TGTGCCAGTAGTTCGGGGGGAGGGTCCAATGAGCAGTTCTTC. Translation gives CASSSGGGSNEQFF.

Only a few counts were recorded for this clone. The CDR3, as DNA: TGTGCCTGGAGTGTACGGAGGCCCGGGACAGGGGCCCTCAACTATGGCTACACCTTC. The encoded protein is CAWSVRRPGTGALNYGYTF. The rearrangement links TRBV30 to TRBJ1-2; 10 bases are a match to TRBD1. V was clipped by 0 bases and J by 2 bases; unmatched bases: 15. CDR1 and CDR2 from the germline V gene are GTSNPN and SVGIG (reference sequence). This CDR3 is built from 19 residues.

The genes are TRBV21-1 and TRBJ1-6. TRBV21-1 is described as a pseudogene. The CDR3 loop spans 16 amino acids. The CDR3 region is CASSKRRPQSRSPLHF. As DNA, the CDR3 is TGTGCCAGCAGCAAAAGGAGGCCTCAGTCGCGTTCACCCCTCCACTTT.

The genes are TRBV7-2 and TRBJ1-2, with TRBD1 matching 7 bases. In germline, CDR1 is SGHTA, CDR2 FQGNSA. Trimming removed 1 base from V and 4 bases from J; junction bases left unmatched: 9. This CDR3 has 16 residues. CDR3 residues: CASSLGGQAIAYGYTF. The CDR3 nucleotides read TGTGCCAGCAGCTTAGGTGGACAGGCGATAGCCTATGGCTACACCTTC.

V is TRBV15 and J is TRBJ2-2, with D possibly being TRBD1 (5 bases). Per germline, CDR1 LNHNV and CDR2 YYDKDF (reference sequence). V was trimmed by 1 base and J by 4 bases, leaving 13 bases between them. The CDR3 has 16 amino acids. CDR3 in amino acids: CATSRGPSRVTGELFF. The CDR3 bases are TGTGCCACCAGCAGAGGTCCCAGCAGGGTCACCGGGGAGCTGTTTTTT.